One T cell receptor (beta chain) is described in this entry. It was with random hexamers that roughly 0.5 to 1 ug RNA was reverse transcribed. TCRdb ran MiXCR on the immunoSEQ multiplex PCR reads and lists one entry per CDR3 protein. Among hundreds of thousands of distinct CDR3 sequences listed, approximately 92% were seen once. The data derive from a study of CD8 T cells in Susac syndrome. V was clipped by 0 bases and J by 3 bases, with 12 bases between them. CDR1 is MNHNS and CDR2 is SASEGT in the germline V gene. The CDR3 is 15 residues long. The receptor comes from a human donor with multiple sclerosis. The rearrangement links TRBV6-1 to TRBJ2-7, with D unresolved. Material for sequencing was CD4+ T cells from PBMCs. The CDR3 region has the DNA TGTGCCAGCAGTGAAGCATCAGGCAGAAACTACGAGCAGTACTTC. This translates into CASSEASGRNYEQYF.